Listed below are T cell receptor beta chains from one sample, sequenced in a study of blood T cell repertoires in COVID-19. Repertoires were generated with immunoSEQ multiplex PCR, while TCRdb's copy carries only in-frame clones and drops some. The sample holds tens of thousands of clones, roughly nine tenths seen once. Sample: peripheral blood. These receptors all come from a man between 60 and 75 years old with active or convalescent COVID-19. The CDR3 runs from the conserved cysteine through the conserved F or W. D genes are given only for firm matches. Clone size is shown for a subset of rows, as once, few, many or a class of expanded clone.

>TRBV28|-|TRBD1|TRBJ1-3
TGTGCCAGCACCGACAGGGAAGCTAACACCATATATTTT
CASTDREANTIYF
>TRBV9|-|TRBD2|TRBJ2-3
TGTGCCAGCAGCCTCGGGGGGTGGAGCACAGATACGCAGTATTTT
CASSLGGWSTDTQYF
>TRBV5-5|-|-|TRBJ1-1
TGTGCCAGCAGCCCTATCGACAGGAACACTGAAGCTTTCTTT
CASSPIDRNTEAFF
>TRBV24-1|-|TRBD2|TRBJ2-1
TGTGCCACCAGTGATAGCGGGGGGGCTTTCAATGAGCAGTTCTTC
CATSDSGGAFNEQFF
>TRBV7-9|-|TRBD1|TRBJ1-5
TGTGCCAGCAGCTCCTCAGGGGGTAGCAATCAGCCCCAGCATTTT
CASSSSGGSNQPQHF
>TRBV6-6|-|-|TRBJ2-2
TGTGCCAGCAGTTACATGCAGGGGAACGGGGAGCTGTTTTTT
CASSYMQGNGELFF
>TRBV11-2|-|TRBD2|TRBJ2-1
TGTGCCAGCAGCTCTAGCCGGGGGGCCTACAATGAGCAGTTCTTC
CASSSSRGAYNEQFF
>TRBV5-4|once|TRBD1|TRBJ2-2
TGTGCCAGCAGCCTGAAGACAGGGGGCGTCACCGGGGAGCTGTTTTTT
CASSLKTGGVTGELFF
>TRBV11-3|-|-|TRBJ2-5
TGTGCCAGCAGCTTCACACAACAAGAGACCCAGTACTTC
CASSFTQQETQYF
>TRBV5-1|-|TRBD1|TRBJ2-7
TGCGCCAGCAGCGAAACGGGACAGGAAACCTACGAGCAGTACTTC
CASSETGQETYEQYF
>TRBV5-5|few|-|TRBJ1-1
TGTGCCAGCAGCTTGATTCCGGACACTGAAGCTTTCTTT
CASSLIPDTEAFF
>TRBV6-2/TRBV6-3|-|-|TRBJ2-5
TGTGCCAGCAGCCGGCCGCCGCCAGAGACCCAGTACTTC
CASSRPPPETQYF
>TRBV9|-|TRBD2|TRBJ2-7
TGTGCCAGCAGCGTAGCTCCGGGGGGGACCTACGAGCAGTACTTC
CASSVAPGGTYEQYF
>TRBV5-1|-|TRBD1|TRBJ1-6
TGCGCCAGCACTGGACAGGGGGGAAACGAGGTGCTCCACTTT
CASTGQGGNEVLHF
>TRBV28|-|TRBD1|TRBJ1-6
TGTGCCAGCAACCCCGGGACAGGGCTACGATCCTATAATTCACCCCTCCACTTT
CASNPGTGLRSYNSPLHF
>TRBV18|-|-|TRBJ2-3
TGTGCCAGCTCACCATTTACAGCAAGCTCCACAGATACGCAGTATTTT
CASSPFTASSTDTQYF
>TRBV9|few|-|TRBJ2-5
TGTGCCAGCAGCGTTTATCTTGGGCAGACCCAGTACTTC
CASSVYLGQTQYF
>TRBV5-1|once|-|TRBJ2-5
TGCGCCAGCAGCCCCAGGGGGGCCGGGGAGACCCAGTACTTC
CASSPRGAGETQYF
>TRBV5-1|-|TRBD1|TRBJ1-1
TGCGCCAGCAGCTTGATGATGCAGGGGGCAAACACTGAAGCTTTCTTT
CASSLMMQGANTEAFF
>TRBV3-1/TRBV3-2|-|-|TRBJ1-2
TGTGCCAGCAGCCAAGATTTGGGGGGTGCGATCTTC
CASSQDLGGAIF
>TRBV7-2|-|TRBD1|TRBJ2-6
TGTGCCAGCAGCCGGGACAGGGGGCCATATGGGGCCAACGTCCTGACTTTC
CASSRDRGPYGANVLTF
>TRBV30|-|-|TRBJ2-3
TGTGCCTGGATCCCGGCAGGGTCGTTGGATACGCAGTATTTT
CAWIPAGSLDTQYF
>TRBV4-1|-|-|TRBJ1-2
TGCGCCAGCAGCCAAGATGAGACTACCGGGTATGGCTACACCTTC
CASSQDETTGYGYTF
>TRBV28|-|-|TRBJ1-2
TGTGCCAGCAGTTTTAAGAGCTATGGCTACACCTTC
CASSFKSYGYTF
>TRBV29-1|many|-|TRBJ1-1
TGCAGCGGTAAACAGGGAGACACTGAAGCTTTCTTT
CSGKQGDTEAFF
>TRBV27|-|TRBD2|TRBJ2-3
TGTGCCAGCAGTTTAAGGGGACTAGCGGGGGGTCGGGAGTATACGCAGTATTTT
CASSLRGLAGGREYTQYF
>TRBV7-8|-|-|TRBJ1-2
TGTGCCAGCAGCTTTGTACAGCCATCTAACTATGGCTACACCTTC
CASSFVQPSNYGYTF
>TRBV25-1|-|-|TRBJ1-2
TGTGCCAGCAGTGAAATAGACGGGTCCTATGGCTACACCTTC
CASSEIDGSYGYTF
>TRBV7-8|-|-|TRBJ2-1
TGTGCCAGCAAGCGTGGGAATGACGGGAACAATGAGCAGTTCTTC
CASKRGNDGNNEQFF
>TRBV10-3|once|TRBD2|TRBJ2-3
TGTGCCATCAGTGGGACTAGCGGATTCACAGATACGCAGTATTTT
CAISGTSGFTDTQYF
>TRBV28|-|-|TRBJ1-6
TGTGCCAGCAGACGGGACATTCAGGTACCCCTCCACTTT
CASRRDIQVPLHF
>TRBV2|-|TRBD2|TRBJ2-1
TGTGCCAGCAGGGCGACTAGCTTCAATGAGCAGTTCTTC
CASRATSFNEQFF
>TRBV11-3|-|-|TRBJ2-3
TGTGCCAGCAGCTTAGGACTAGCAGATACGCAGTATTTT
CASSLGLADTQYF
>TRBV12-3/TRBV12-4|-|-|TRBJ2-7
TGTGCCAGCCCCCTTTTTGTCGAGCAGTACTTC
CASPLFVEQYF
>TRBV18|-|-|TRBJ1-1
TGTGCCAGCTCACTAGTTAATGAAGCTTTCTTT
CASSLVNEAFF
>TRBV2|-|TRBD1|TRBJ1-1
TGTGCCAGCAGAAGACAGGGTCTGAACACTGAAGCTTTCTTT
CASRRQGLNTEAFF
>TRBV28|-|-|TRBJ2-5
TGTGCCAGCAGTTGGAGGGGTATTGGCCAAGAGACCCAGTACTTC
CASSWRGIGQETQYF
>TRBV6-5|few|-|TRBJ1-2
TGTGCCTGCATGTCCGTCAACTATGGCTACACCTTC
CACMSVNYGYTF
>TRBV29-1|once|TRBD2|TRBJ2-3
TGCAGCGTTGAACCCCCAGCGGGGGGTGGAGATACGCAGTATTTT
CSVEPPAGGGDTQYF
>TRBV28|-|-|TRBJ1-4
TGTGCCAGCAACCCGGGACAAGATGAAAAACTGTTTTTT
CASNPGQDEKLFF
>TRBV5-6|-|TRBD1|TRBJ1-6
TGTGCCAGCAGCGGAGCTACGGGACAGGGTTATTCACCCCTCCACTTT
CASSGATGQGYSPLHF
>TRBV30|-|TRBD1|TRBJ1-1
TGTGCCTCCTATGACAGGGCGGGGACTGAAGCTTTCTTT
CASYDRAGTEAFF
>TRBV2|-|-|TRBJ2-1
TGTGCCAGCAGTGAATCTGCTAAAATAACGGATGAGCAGTTCTTC
CASSESAKITDEQFF
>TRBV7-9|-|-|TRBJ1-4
TGTGCCAGCGGGAGTAATGAAAAACTGTTTTTT
CASGSNEKLFF
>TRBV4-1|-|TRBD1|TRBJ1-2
TGCGCCAGCAGCCAAGATGGGGCCCCGTTAGAGACAGGGCTTAACTATGGCTACACCTTC
CASSQDGAPLETGLNYGYTF
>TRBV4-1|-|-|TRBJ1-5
TGCGCCAGCAGCCAAGTTATTAGCAATCAGCCCCAGCATTTT
CASSQVISNQPQHF
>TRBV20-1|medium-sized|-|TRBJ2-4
TGCAGTGCTAGTAATCTGGTCAGGGACATTCAGTACTTC
CSASNLVRDIQYF
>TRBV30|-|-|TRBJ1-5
TGTGCCTGGACCCGACATACAGGCAATCAGCCCCAGCATTTT
CAWTRHTGNQPQHF
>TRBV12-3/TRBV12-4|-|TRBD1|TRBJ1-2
TGTGCCAGCAGTTTCACAGGGGATGGCTACACCTTC
CASSFTGDGYTF
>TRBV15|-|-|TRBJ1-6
TGTGCCACCAGCAGAGAGGGGGGGCCTAATTCACCCCTCCACTTT
CATSREGGPNSPLHF